Detailed here is one TCR beta chain. The antigen is unknown. This sample is drawn from a study of CD8 T cells in ankylosing spondylitis. Study results and caveats: Peripheral blood samples showed relatively rare disease-linked clones, and these clones were CD8+. Before this, some motif variants had been reported in reactive arthritis synovial fluid and blood. Apparently characteristic of ankylosing spondylitis blood was a TCR beta motif (about 8 highly homologous variants).

As the method for making TCR beta libraries, quantitative 5'-RACE with molecular barcodes was used. Using its own MiXCR run on the 5' RACE reads, TCRdb lists one record per CDR3 protein. The sample records roughly 130,000 distinct CDR3 sequences, 6.5% to 8.5% being singletons. V trimming: 4 bases; J trimming: 2 bases; junction bases outside the gene matches: 3. The CDR3 is 14 amino acids. CDR1 is SQVTM and CDR2 is ANQGSEA in the germline V gene. V and J are TRBV29-1 and TRBJ2-1; 9 bases are a match to TRBD2. This clonotype was obtained from a male donor with ankylosing spondylitis. The specimen sequenced was synovial fluid, either unsorted or a sorted T cell fraction (not recorded which). The CDR3 DNA reads as TGCAGCGTTGTCGGCGGGGGGGCCTACAATGAGCAGTTCTTC. Protein product: CSVVGGGAYNEQFF.